The TCR beta chain described here comes from a study of blood T cell repertoires in COVID-19. Germline CDR1 is SGDLS and CDR2 is YYNGEE. The CDR3 contains 14 residues. V lost 0 bases and J lost 4, with 11 bases in between. This clone was counted between two and nine times. As originally analysed: Using reference gene primer amplification, nucleated cell counts were estimated. Measured with immunoSEQ multiplex PCR; TCRdb has only the in-frame clones, and not every one. The DNA was the basis for D and trimming; V, J and clone size are from that table. This table holds 250,000 to 300,000 clones, 81% found once.

The V and J genes are TRBV9 and TRBJ2-7; perhaps TRBD2 as D (6 bases). Source material: peripheral blood. The receptor's source is a woman between 55 and 75 years old with active or convalescent COVID-19. The chain's CDR3 is CASSVGQEGYEQYF. CDR3 coding DNA: TGTGCCAGCAGCGTAGGGCAGGAGGGGTACGAGCAGTACTTC.